The rows below give T cell receptor beta chains drawn from one sample of a study of blood T cell repertoires in COVID-19. The method was immunoSEQ multiplex PCR; TCRdb's version includes in-frame clones alone and lacks a portion of them. Among tens of thousands of clones listed, 88% were seen once. Source material: peripheral blood. These receptors were collected from a man between 45 and 60 years old with acute or convalescent COVID-19. Both conserved end residues are part of each CDR3. The D gene is left open where the match is weak. The listing skips clone size in some rows; elsewhere it reads once, few, many or a size class.

j_gene | d_gene | abundance | v_gene | CDR3nt | CDR3aa
TRBJ2-7 | TRBD2 | - | TRBV27 | TGTGCCAGCAGTTCCACTAGCGGGGGTAGGTACGAGCAGTACTTC | CASSSTSGGRYEQYF
TRBJ1-2 | - | - | TRBV2 | TGTGCCATCCCGCCGGATGGGCTCTATGGCTACACCTTC | CAIPPDGLYGYTF
TRBJ2-7 | TRBD2 | - | TRBV4-1 | TGCGCCAGCAGCCGGGGCGGGGGGACCTACGAGCAGTACTTC | CASSRGGGTYEQYF
TRBJ2-1 | TRBD2 | - | TRBV29-1 | TGCAGCGTTGGTGGAGTAGCGGGGGGCAAGAATGAGCAGTTCTTC | CSVGGVAGGKNEQFF
TRBJ1-3 | - | - | TRBV4-1 | TGCGCCAGCAGCCAAGATGTAGGAGGGGAAAGCTCTGGAAACACCATATATTTT | CASSQDVGGESSGNTIYF
TRBJ1-3 | - | once | TRBV13 | TGTGCCAGCAGCCGGGACAATGATTCTGGAAACACCATATATTTT | CASSRDNDSGNTIYF
TRBJ1-2 | - | few | TRBV7-2 | TGTGCCAGCAGCTTAGGGCAGCGGGGCTATGGCTACACCTTC | CASSLGQRGYGYTF
TRBJ1-2 | - | - | TRBV5-6 | TGTGCCAGCAGCCCCGGGACTACTAACTATGGCTACACCTTC | CASSPGTTNYGYTF
TRBJ1-6 | - | - | TRBV5-5 | TGTGCCAGCAGCTTGGGGACAGCTAATTCACCCCTCCACTTT | CASSLGTANSPLHF
TRBJ2-7 | - | - | TRBV7-9 | TGTGCCAGCAGCTCATTGGGACTTCTCGGAGGCGAGCAGTACTTC | CASSSLGLLGGEQYF
TRBJ1-5 | - | few | TRBV21-1 | TGTGCCAGCAACGGGCAGGGGTCCTCTAGCAATCAGCCCCAGCATTTT | CASNGQGSSSNQPQHF
TRBJ2-1 | - | - | TRBV20-1 | TGCAGTGCTCCGAAACGGGATGAGCAGTTCTTC | CSAPKRDEQFF
TRBJ2-2 | - | - | TRBV6-5 | TGTGCCAGCAGCCTGAGTAACAGGGTAGCCGGGGAGCTGTTTTTT | CASSLSNRVAGELFF
TRBJ2-7 | TRBD1 | - | TRBV14 | TGTGCCAGCAGCCCAACAGCTCGACAGGGTTTCGACGAGCAGTACTTC | CASSPTARQGFDEQYF
TRBJ2-5 | - | - | TRBV7-9 | TGTGCCAGCAGCTCCTCATGGGGGGAACTACAAGAGACCCAGTACTTC | CASSSSWGELQETQYF
TRBJ2-5 | TRBD2 | - | TRBV18 | TGTGCCAGCTCACCACGGGTAGCGGGGGGTCAAGAGACCCAGTACTTC | CASSPRVAGGQETQYF
TRBJ1-6 | TRBD1 | - | TRBV19 | TGTGCCAGTAGGGGACAGGCCTATAATTCACCCCTCCACTTT | CASRGQAYNSPLHF
TRBJ2-7 | TRBD1 | once | TRBV2 | TGTGCCAGCAGTGAAAGACAGGGGCGACCCTACGAGCAGTACTTC | CASSERQGRPYEQYF
TRBJ2-1 | TRBD2 | - | TRBV10-3 | TGTGCCATCAGTGAGTCTGGACTAGGGGTCCATGAGCAGTTCTTC | CAISESGLGVHEQFF
TRBJ1-5 | - | - | TRBV4-1 | TGCGCCAGCAGCCAAGATCTCCTGATAGGGGTAGGGGAAAATCAGCCCCAGCATTTT | CASSQDLLIGVGENQPQHF
TRBJ2-3 | TRBD2 | - | TRBV11-2 | TGTGCCAGCCGGGGGGCTAGCGGGTTTTTTAGCACAGATACGCAGTATTTT | CASRGASGFFSTDTQYF
TRBJ1-2 | TRBD1 | - | TRBV14 | TGTGCCACTTCGGACAGGGGGTCCTATGGCTACACCTTC | CATSDRGSYGYTF
TRBJ2-3 | - | - | TRBV18 | TGTGCCAGCTCACCACCGGTGAGTCAGGGCACAGATACGCAGTATTTT | CASSPPVSQGTDTQYF
TRBJ1-6 | TRBD1 | - | TRBV5-1 | TGCGCCAGCAGCTTGGGGTTTGTGGGACAGGGGAACAATTCACCCCTCCACTTT | CASSLGFVGQGNNSPLHF
TRBJ2-1 | - | - | TRBV18 | TGTGCCAGCTCACCAGCCCCAGGGGTAGTAAGCAATGAGCAGTTCTTC | CASSPAPGVVSNEQFF
TRBJ1-1 | - | - | TRBV9 | TGTGCCAGCAGCGTCTCAGTGAACACTGAAGCTTTCTTT | CASSVSVNTEAFF
TRBJ2-5 | - | - | TRBV7-3 | TGTGCCAGCAGCACATTACAGGCGAAAACCCAAGAGACCCAGTACTTC | CASSTLQAKTQETQYF
TRBJ1-2 | - | - | TRBV30 | TGTGCCTGGACAGTGGGGCTAGGTGGCTACACCTTC | CAWTVGLGGYTF
TRBJ1-2 | - | - | TRBV27 | TGTGCCAGCCCGATCGGAGGGCAGACCAAAAAAAACTATGGCTACACCTTC | CASPIGGQTKKNYGYTF
TRBJ1-6 | - | few | TRBV28 | TGTGCCAGCAGTTTCCACGGCGAGGGGAGGGTTTCACCCCTCCACTTT | CASSFHGEGRVSPLHF
TRBJ2-1 | - | - | TRBV5-4 | TGTGCCAGCAGCATCGGGACACCAGGGAGTGAGCAGTTCTTC | CASSIGTPGSEQFF
TRBJ2-7 | - | - | TRBV12-3/TRBV12-4 | TGTGCCAGCGGTCCTCCGGGAGAGCAGTACTTC | CASGPPGEQYF
TRBJ1-2 | - | - | TRBV12-3/TRBV12-4 | TGTGCCAGCAGTCACAGCTATGGCTACACCTTC | CASSHSYGYTF
TRBJ2-1 | - | medium-sized | TRBV24-1 | TGTGCCACCAGTGATCCACTTCCAAGCGGGCCTTACAATGAGCAGTTCTTC | CATSDPLPSGPYNEQFF
TRBJ2-5 | TRBD2 | - | TRBV24-1 | TGTGCCACCAGTGATCTGGGACTAAAAGAGACCCAGTACTTC | CATSDLGLKETQYF
TRBJ2-4 | - | - | TRBV5-8 | TGTGCCAGCAGCTTTGTTCTAGCCAAAAACATTCAGTACTTC | CASSFVLAKNIQYF
TRBJ2-2 | TRBD1 | - | TRBV6-6 | TGTGCCAGCAGTCCACAGGGGATGTCCGGGGAGCTGTTTTTT | CASSPQGMSGELFF
TRBJ2-7 | TRBD1 | once | TRBV10-3 | TGTGCCATCAGTGAGTCCGGGACAGGTTCCTACGAGCAGTACTTC | CAISESGTGSYEQYF
TRBJ2-3 | TRBD1 | - | TRBV5-1 | TGCGCCAGCAGCCGACAGGGGGTCACAGATACGCAGTATTTT | CASSRQGVTDTQYF
TRBJ1-5 | TRBD1 | - | TRBV9 | TGTGCCAGCAGCCTGACAGGGAATAGCAATCAGCCCCAGCATTTT | CASSLTGNSNQPQHF
TRBJ2-3 | TRBD2 | few | TRBV4-1 | TGCGCCAGCAGCCTCTCCCCCGCAGGACTAGCGGGGGGGTGGGCAGATACGCAGTATTTT | CASSLSPAGLAGGWADTQYF
TRBJ2-3 | TRBD1 | - | TRBV7-8 | TGTGCCAGCAGCTTACAGGGGGCGAGCACAGATACGCAGTATTTT | CASSLQGASTDTQYF
TRBJ2-1 | TRBD2 | - | TRBV5-1 | TGCGCCAGCAGGGCGAGCGGGGGAGTGGGTAATGAGCAGTTCTTC | CASRASGGVGNEQFF
TRBJ1-6 | - | - | TRBV19 | TGTGCCAGTAGTGCCGGGATATTCGATAATTCACCCCTCCACTTT | CASSAGIFDNSPLHF
TRBJ2-7 | - | once | TRBV7-2 | TGTGCCAGCAGCGCGCCCGGGACACCCGAGGTAGAGCAGTACTTC | CASSAPGTPEVEQYF
TRBJ2-3 | TRBD1 | - | TRBV9 | TGTGCCAGCAGCGTTTCGACAGGGGCGCGAGGCACAGATACGCAGTATTTT | CASSVSTGARGTDTQYF
TRBJ1-2 | - | - | TRBV2 | TGTGCCAGCAGTGTAGGAGGGCACTATGGCTACACCTTC | CASSVGGHYGYTF
TRBJ2-4 | TRBD2 | - | TRBV14 | TGTGCCAGCAGCCCCAGGACTAGCGGGGGGGCTGCCAAAAACATTCAGTACTTC | CASSPRTSGGAAKNIQYF
TRBJ1-1 | TRBD1 | - | TRBV5-6 | TGTGCCAGCACCCCGGGACAGGGCAACACTGAAGCTTTCTTT | CASTPGQGNTEAFF
TRBJ2-5 | - | once | TRBV15 | TGTGCCACCAGCAGAGGGACAAAGGAAGAGACCCAGTACTTC | CATSRGTKEETQYF
TRBJ1-2 | - | - | TRBV11-1 | TGTGCCAGCAGCTTAAGGGGTGGCTATGGCTACACCTTC | CASSLRGGYGYTF
TRBJ1-1 | - | - | TRBV7-2 | TGTGCCAGCAGCTTAGTGGGGGGGTTGAGGAACACTGAAGCTTTCTTT | CASSLVGGLRNTEAFF
TRBJ1-6 | TRBD1 | - | TRBV5-1 | TGCGCCAGCAGCCCCGGACAGGGAAACAATTCACCCCTCCACTTT | CASSPGQGNNSPLHF
TRBJ2-5 | - | - | TRBV11-1 | TGTGCCAGCAGCTTAGGTCCGGTCCAAGAGACCCAGTACTTC | CASSLGPVQETQYF